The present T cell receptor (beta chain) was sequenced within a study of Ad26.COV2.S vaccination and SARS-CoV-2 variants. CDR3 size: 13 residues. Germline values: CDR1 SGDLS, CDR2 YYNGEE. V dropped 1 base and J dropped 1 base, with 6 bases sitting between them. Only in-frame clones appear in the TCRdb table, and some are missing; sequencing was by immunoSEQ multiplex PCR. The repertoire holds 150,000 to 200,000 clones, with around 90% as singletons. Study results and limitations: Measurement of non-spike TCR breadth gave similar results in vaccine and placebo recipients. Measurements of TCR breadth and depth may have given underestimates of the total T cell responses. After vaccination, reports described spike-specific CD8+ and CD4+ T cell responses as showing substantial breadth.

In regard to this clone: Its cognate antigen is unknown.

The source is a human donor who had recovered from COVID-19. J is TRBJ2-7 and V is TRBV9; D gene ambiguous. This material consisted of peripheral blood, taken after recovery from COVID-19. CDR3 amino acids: CASSVNPSYEQYF. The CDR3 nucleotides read TGTGCCAGCAGCGTAAACCCATCCTACGAGCAGTACTTC.